The present entry profiles one T cell receptor beta chain with its context. The repertoire was sequenced with immunoSEQ multiplex PCR; TCRdb's copy has only in-frame clones and lacks some. The table has approximately 160,000 clones, about 82% seen once; the top ten hold 2% to 2.5%. Looked up from germline, CDR1 is MNHEY and CDR2 is SMNVEV (reference sequence). CDR3 length equals 15 residues. V gave up 5 bases and J gave up 1 base; unmatched junction bases: 3. This specimen belongs to a study of cytomegalovirus exposure and HLA in healthy donors. The TCR comes from a man aged 25 to 40 in good health and CMV-seropositive. The chain combines TRBV27 with TRBJ2-3, with 10 positions matching TRBD1. The source material was PBMCs. This chain's CDR3 is CASSAGTGGTDTQYF. In DNA form, the CDR3 reads TGTGCCAGCAGTGCGGGGACAGGGGGCACAGATACGCAGTATTTT.